This entry describes one T cell receptor (beta chain). The antigen remains undetermined. The sample is drawn from a study of T cells in localized non-small cell lung cancer. The junction had 3 bases not matched to a gene; V was cut back by 4 bases and J by 0 bases. The CDR3 has 15 residues. Germline CDR1 reads SGHRS; CDR2 reads YFSETQ. Sequencing used immunoSEQ multiplex PCR; TCRdb keeps in-frame clones, though not all of them. The table includes roughly 48,000 clones, 77% detected once. Study results and limitations: Heterogeneity remains possible, as sequencing covered one tumor region only. Among the top 100 tumor clones, a median approximately 55 appeared in adjacent lung. Uninvolved neighboring lung showed the greatest T cell clonality, exceeding tumor. Blood T cell density predicted longer survival; adjacent-lung clonality, shorter.

The sequence came from a man aged 40 to 69 with stage I squamous cell lung carcinoma. The gene calls are TRBV5-1 and TRBJ1-1, with 10 nucleotides matching TRBD1. The sequences come from peripheral blood, collected before any cancer treatment. CDR3 nucleotides: TGCGCCAGCAGCGGTGGGACAGGGGTGAACACTGAAGCTTTCTTT. Translated: CASSGGTGVNTEAFF.